The 10 T cell receptor beta chains in this list originate from one sample, sequenced in a study of beta chain features in type 1 diabetes. Every isolated RNA sample was fully reverse transcribed, so sequencing captured expressed TCRB transcripts. The protocol was immunoSEQ multiplex PCR, while the TCRdb copy is restricted to in-frame clones and leaves out a portion. The profile shows roughly 260,000 clones, 20% of them singletons. Their antigens are not known. General observations from the study: Researchers report that Type 1 diabetes patients had moderately but significantly shorter TCRB CDR3s across all four CD4+ subsets.

The sequenced sample consisted of naive CD4+ T cells from blood. Receptor source: a middle-aged woman with type 1 diabetes.

The chain has TRBV5-1 and TRBJ2-7; TRBD1 matches at 10 bases. After removal of 4 bases from V and 2 bases from J, the junction contained 6 bases not matched to a gene. This CDR3 is built from 15 residues. Germline values: CDR1 SGHRS, CDR2 YFSETQ. The chain's CDR3 is CASSERTGGTYEQYF. The DNA of the CDR3 is TGCGCCAGCAGCGAACGGACAGGGGGAACCTACGAGCAGTACTTC. Combining the CDR3 with reference TRBV5-1 and TRBJ2-7 gives the whole variable domain KAGVTQTPRYLIKTRGQQVTLSCSPISGHRSVSWYQQTPGQGLQFLFEYFSETQRNKGNFPGRFSGRQFSNSRSEMNVSTLELGDSALYLCASSERTGGTYEQYFGPGTRLTVT.

The chain uses TRBV27 and TRBJ2-1; D is uncertain. Germline V gene sequence: CDR1 MNHEY, CDR2 SMNVEV (reference sequence). Trimming removed 7 bases from V and 0 bases from J, with 16 bases in between. The CDR3 spans 16 residues. CDR3 loop: CASNTRPRSSYNEQFF. The CDR3 nucleotides read TGTGCCAGCAACACTCGGCCAAGGAGCTCCTACAATGAGCAGTTCTTC.

This clone was observed a few times. The chain employs TRBV5-1 and TRBJ2-3; 11 nucleotides agree with TRBD1. The CDR3 covers 14 residues. The ends lost 4 bases at V and 6 bases at J; junction bases unmatched: 4. The germline V gene has CDR1 SGHRS and CDR2 YFSETQ. This CDR3 is CASSTGQGADTQYF. In DNA, the CDR3 is TGCGCCAGCAGCACCGGACAGGGGGCGGATACGCAGTATTTT. Together with reference TRBV5-1 and TRBJ2-3, the CDR3 gives the full variable domain: KAGVTQTPRYLIKTRGQQVTLSCSPISGHRSVSWYQQTPGQGLQFLFEYFSETQRNKGNFPGRFSGRQFSNSRSEMNVSTLELGDSALYLCASSTGQGADTQYFGPGTRLTVL.

This clone was seen more than once but under ten times. V usage is TRBV18 and J usage is TRBJ1-1, with a possible D match to TRBD1 (6 bases). Trimming took off 0 bases at V and 5 bases at J, with 13 bases between the two ends. This CDR3 comprises 15 residues. Germline V CDR1 and CDR2: KGHSH, LQKENI. The CDR3 loop is CASSPPDSLGTEAFF. Written as DNA, the CDR3 is TGTGCCAGCTCACCACCGGACAGCTTGGGGACTGAAGCTTTCTTT.

This clone has more than one count but fewer than ten. The CDR3: CASRPGTDNTEAFF. CDR3 DNA sequence: TGTGCCAGCAGACCCGGGACAGATAACACTGAAGCTTTCTTT. The rearrangement joins TRBV5-4 to TRBJ1-1, with 7 positions matching TRBD1. The CDR3 has 14 residues. V was clipped by 5 bases and J by 2 bases; unmatched bases: 6. CDR1 is SGHNT, CDR2 YYREEE, per germline (reference sequence).

This chain connects TRBV19 to TRBJ1-5; no reliable D call. V was cut by 3 bases and J by 0 bases, with 9 bases left in between. The CDR3 loop spans 15 amino acids. The germline V gene has CDR1 LNHDA and CDR2 SQIVND (reference sequence). CDR3 loop: CASSIQTASNQPQHF. CDR3 in DNA: TGTGCCAGTAGTATTCAGACTGCTAGCAATCAGCCCCAGCATTTT.

J is TRBJ1-4 and V is TRBV5-4; D possibly corresponds to TRBD1 (5 bases). This CDR3 region has 15 residues. CDR1 and CDR2 (germline): SGHNT, YYREEE (reference sequence). The germline V and J ends were trimmed by 1 base and 3 bases, with 10 bases remaining between them. The CDR3 here is CASSLRWGANEKLFF. The CDR3 nucleotides are TGTGCCAGCAGCTTGCGATGGGGGGCTAATGAAAAACTGTTTTTT.

The chain uses TRBV4-2 and TRBJ2-1, with D tentatively TRBD2 (5 bases). The V end lost 2 bases, the J end lost 6 bases, and 20 bases lay between the germline ends. CDR1 is LGHNA, CDR2 YNFKEQ, per germline. This CDR3 is 17 amino acids long. The CDR3 protein is CASSQREASGGPNEQFF. The CDR3 nucleotides read TGTGCCAGCAGCCAAAGGGAAGCGAGCGGAGGCCCCAATGAGCAGTTCTTC.

The genes are TRBV5-1 and TRBJ2-2; D is perhaps TRBD2 (5 bases). The CDR3 consists of 14 residues. Looked up from germline, CDR1 is SGHRS and CDR2 is YFSETQ. Trimming removed 0 bases from V and 6 bases from J, with 9 bases in between. The CDR3: CASSLEGRAGELFF. The CDR3 DNA sequence: TGCGCCAGCAGCTTGGAAGGGCGGGCCGGGGAGCTGTTTTTT.

The chain employs TRBV2 and TRBJ2-4; maybe TRBD1 (6 bases). V lost 3 bases and J lost 3, with 9 bases in between. The CDR3 loop spans 14 amino acids. CDR1 and CDR2 from the germline V gene are SNHLY and FYNNEI. The CDR3 DNA reads as TGTGCCAGCAGTGACAGGGGTTTCAAAAACATTCAGTACTTC. Amino acids: CASSDRGFKNIQYF.